Shown below are 20 T cell receptor beta chains from a single sample sequenced in a study of blood T cell repertoires in COVID-19. Repertoires were generated with immunoSEQ multiplex PCR, while TCRdb's copy carries only in-frame clones and drops some. The sample yields some 290,000 clones, almost 90% seen once. What was sequenced was peripheral blood. The receptors here all came from a young woman with COVID-19, enrolled during active disease.

The rearrangement joins TRBV19 to TRBJ2-1; 7 nucleotides match TRBD2. The V segment lost 6 bases and the J segment 7 bases; nucleotides outside the gene matches: 6. The germline V gene encodes CDR1 LNHDA and CDR2 SQIVND (reference sequence). The CDR3 sequence is 13 residues long. The CDR3 DNA reads TGTGCCAGTAGCACCCTTAGCGGGAATGAGCAGTTCTTC. Residues: CASSTLSGNEQFF.

V and J are TRBV10-3 and TRBJ1-5; D uncertain. The CDR3 runs 16 residues. Trimming removed 10 bases from V and 0 bases from J, with 19 bases in between. Germline CDR1 and CDR2: ENHRY and SYGVKD. The CDR3 loop reads CATAGGQADSNQPQHF. CDR3 coding DNA: TGTGCCACCGCAGGTGGGCAGGCTGATAGCAATCAGCCCCAGCATTTT.

This clone was seen only a few times. This chain links TRBV4-2 with TRBJ2-7, with 8 bases aligning to TRBD1. The length of the CDR3 is 17 residues. Germline V gives CDR1 LGHNA, CDR2 YNFKEQ. Trimming at V came to 2 bases and at J to 0 bases, leaving 9 bases not matched to a gene. CDR3 amino acids: CASSQRTGRRSSYEQYF. CDR3 DNA: TGTGCCAGCAGCCAACGGACAGGGCGAAGAAGCTCCTACGAGCAGTACTTC.

The chain employs TRBV11-3 and TRBJ2-1, with TRBD1 as a possible D gene (6 bases). V was trimmed by 5 bases and J by 10 bases, leaving 24 bases between them. The CDR3 totals 16 residues. Per germline, CDR1 SGHNT and CDR2 YENEEA. CDR3 bases: TGTGCCAGCAGCCCCCGGGACACCCCCGGTTTAGGGGAGCAGTTCTTC. Its translation: CASSPRDTPGLGEQFF.

The J gene is TRBJ2-5, the V gene TRBV2; 10 nucleotides line up with TRBD2. V shed 6 bases and J 6 bases; nucleotides not matched to a gene: 10. Looked up from germline, CDR1 is SNHLY and CDR2 is FYNNEI. The CDR3 loop spans 15 amino acids. For the CDR3, the DNA is TGTGCCAGCAGCGGCCTAGCGGGAGCAAGACAGACCCAGTACTTC. Translation gives CASSGLAGARQTQYF.

The rearrangement uses TRBV7-9 and TRBJ1-1; TRBD1 is a possible D gene (6 bases). V was pared by 5 bases and J by 3 bases, with 19 bases between. Germline assignment: CDR1 SEHNR and CDR2 FQNEAQ (reference sequence). The CDR3 runs 16 residues. Here the CDR3 DNA reads TGTGCCAGCAGCCTTCCCGTTGGACAGTTGCACACTGAAGCTTTCTTT. Translated: CASSLPVGQLHTEAFF.

CDR3 in DNA: TGTGCCAGCAGCCGACAACCCGAGGGCTATGGCTACACCTTC. Translated: CASSRQPEGYGYTF. V and J are TRBV3-1 (or the pseudogene TRBV3-2) and TRBJ1-2; the D is unclear. V lost 4 bases and J lost 4, with 13 bases in between. Germline CDR1 reads LGHDT; CDR2 reads YNNKEL (reference sequence). The length of the CDR3 is 14 residues.

V gene TRBV24-1 combines with J gene TRBJ2-5; D unclear. The CDR3 covers 15 residues. With 5 bases removed from V and 0 bases from J, the gap between germline ends came to 12 bases. Germline lookup yields CDR1 KGHDR and CDR2 SFDVKD. This chain's CDR3 is CATSARFAYQETQYF. The CDR3 region has the DNA TGTGCCACCAGTGCGCGTTTCGCGTACCAAGAGACCCAGTACTTC.

The chain uses TRBV18 and TRBJ2-7, with TRBD1 matching over 7 bases. This CDR3 is built from 16 residues. V lost 4 bases and J lost 3; bases outside the gene matches: 12. Germline V CDR1 and CDR2: KGHSH, LQKENI. Written as DNA, the CDR3 is TGTGCCAGCTCACTCTACTCAGGGGGACCCCGCTACGAGCAGTACTTC. The encoded protein is CASSLYSGGPRYEQYF.

The chain's CDR3 is CASSHGQGNEKLFF. The CDR3 coding sequence is TGTGCCAGCAGCCATGGACAGGGGAATGAAAAACTGTTTTTT. The V gene is TRBV7-9, the J gene TRBJ1-4, with 9 bases lining up with TRBD1. V lost 5 bases, J lost 5 bases, and 3 bases stayed unmatched. The CDR3 totals 14 residues. Germline V gene sequence: CDR1 SEHNR, CDR2 FQNEAQ (reference sequence).

The rearrangement links TRBV6-4 to TRBJ2-3, with D unresolved. This CDR3 has 13 amino acids. CDR1 and CDR2 from the germline V gene are MRHNA and SNTAGT. Trimming cost V 2 bases and J 4 bases, with 7 bases left between them. The CDR3 DNA reads TGTGCCAGCAGTGACCAGGCATCAGATACGCAGTATTTT. Translating gives CASSDQASDTQYF.

This rearrangement joins TRBV6-6 to TRBJ2-4, with 12 bases identical to TRBD2. V lost 6 bases and J lost 2; bases outside the gene matches: 5. Per the germline V gene, CDR1 is MNHNY and CDR2 is SVGAGI (reference sequence). This CDR3 is 16 amino acids long. CDR3 bases: TGTGCCAGCAGGCCCCTAGCGGGAGGGACCAAAAACATTCAGTACTTC. Protein: CASRPLAGGTKNIQYF.

The chain is built from TRBV6-1 and TRBJ1-4; D call uncertain. Germline lookup yields CDR1 MNHNS and CDR2 SASEGT. The CDR3 is 16 amino acids. V was shortened by 0 bases and J by 0 bases, with 8 bases between the two germline ends. The CDR3 DNA follows: TGTGCCAGCAGTGAAGCAACCGGGGCAACTAATGAAAAACTGTTTTTT. This translates into CASSEATGATNEKLFF.

The V and J genes are TRBV29-1 and TRBJ2-4; 9 bases are shared with TRBD2. V lost 6 bases to trimming and J lost 7 bases; unmatched junction nucleotides: 10. Per germline, CDR1 SQVTM and CDR2 ANQGSEA. The length of the CDR3 is 14 residues. CDR3 protein: CSVPVGSGSNIQYF. CDR3 sequence (DNA): TGCAGCGTCCCGGTGGGTAGCGGGAGCAACATTCAGTACTTC.

The chain employs TRBV9 and TRBJ2-1, with D possibly matching TRBD2 (5 bases). The CDR3 is 14 residues long. Germline V lookup: CDR1 SGDLS, CDR2 YYNGEE. V lost 0 bases, J lost 6 bases, and 10 bases lay in between. CDR3 loop: CASSVAVSANEQFF. CDR3 sequence (DNA): TGTGCCAGCAGCGTAGCGGTTAGCGCCAATGAGCAGTTCTTC.

This chain joins TRBV11-2 and TRBJ2-7, with D unclear. The CDR3 runs 18 residues. V dropped 3 bases and J dropped 2 bases, with 23 bases sitting between them. Germline CDR1 and CDR2: SGHAT and FQNNGV. CDR3 residues: CASSFLGVSTELTYEQYF. CDR3 nucleotide sequence: TGTGCCAGCAGCTTTCTTGGAGTCAGCACGGAGCTTACCTACGAGCAGTACTTC.

The chain combines TRBV29-1 with TRBJ2-2; a possible D gene is TRBD2 (6 bases). CDR3 size: 14 residues. Per the germline V gene, CDR1 is SQVTM and CDR2 is ANQGSEA. Trimming removed 0 bases from V and 3 bases from J, with 8 bases in between. The CDR3 DNA reads as TGCAGCGTTGAAGAGGGCGGGGACACCGGGGAGCTGTTTTTT. Its translation: CSVEEGGDTGELFF.

The chain is built from TRBV5-4 and TRBJ2-7; D might be TRBD1 (5 bases). Germline CDR1 and CDR2: SGHNT and YYREEE (reference sequence). The CDR3 covers 13 residues. Trimming pared 3 bases from V and 6 bases from J, leaving 13 bases between. CDR3 sequence: CASSSQGRPEQYF. DNA of the CDR3: TGTGCCAGCAGCTCCCAGGGAAGGCCCGAGCAGTACTTC.

CDR3 bases: TGTGCCAGTATAGGGGCCATTTCACAGGGGAACACTGAAGCTTTCTTT. This encodes CASIGAISQGNTEAFF. This sequence joins TRBV19 and TRBJ1-1; a possible D gene is TRBD1 (6 bases). Germline CDR1 and CDR2: LNHDA and SQIVND (reference sequence). V dropped 7 bases and J dropped 1 base, with 19 bases sitting between them. The CDR3 consists of 16 residues.

The chain joins TRBV19 to TRBJ2-7; D ambiguous. The CDR3 is 15 amino acids. Germline V gene lookup returns CDR1 LNHDA and CDR2 SQIVND (reference sequence). V was pared by 0 bases and J by 0 bases, with 9 bases between. The CDR3 spells CASSIDPRNSYEQYF. CDR3 nucleotide sequence: TGTGCCAGTAGTATAGATCCGAGGAACTCCTACGAGCAGTACTTC.